These 25 T cell receptor beta chains came from one sample sequenced in a study of shared clonotypes between healthy human individuals. Sequenced by immunoSEQ multiplex PCR; TCRdb stores in-frame clones only, minus some. The sample lists roughly 110,000 clones; about 70% were seen once. The sequencing input was memory CD8+ T cells sorted from blood. The subset here: CD45RO+ cells pooled with CCR7-negative TemRA cells. Source of these receptors: a woman under 40 in good health.

This clone occurred many times. The chain has TRBV9 and TRBJ2-7, with 8 bases lining up with TRBD1. Looked up from germline, CDR1 is SGDLS and CDR2 is YYNGEE. This CDR3 spans 14 amino acids. The V gene end was trimmed by 0 bases and the J gene end by 2 bases; junction bases not matched to a gene: 1. The DNA for the CDR3 is TGTGCCAGCAGCGTAGGGACAGGGACCTACGAGCAGTACTTC. It yields the protein CASSVGTGTYEQYF.

This clone was seen ten or more times. The V and J genes are TRBV7-9 and TRBJ1-4, with D possibly being TRBD1 (5 bases). The germline CDR1 and CDR2 sequences are SEHNR and FQNEAQ (reference sequence). V was clipped by 4 bases and J by 3 bases, with 18 bases between them. This CDR3 is built from 17 residues. CDR3 amino acids: CASSSILVGGANEKLFF. In DNA form, the CDR3 reads TGTGCCAGCAGCTCAATCCTGGTTGGGGGGGCTAATGAAAAACTGTTTTTT. Variable domain in full (rest from reference TRBV7-9 and TRBJ1-4): DTGVSQNPRHKITKRGQNVTFRCDPISEHNRLYWYRQTLGQGPEFLTYFQNEAQLEKSRLLSDRFSAERPKGSFSTLEIQRTEQGDSAMYLCASSSILVGGANEKLFFGSGTQLSVL.

This rearrangement joins TRBV6-1 to TRBJ1-2; TRBD1 might be the D (6 bases). CDR3 size: 14 residues. V was pared by 4 bases and J by 4 bases, with 13 bases between. Germline V gene sequence: CDR1 MNHNS, CDR2 SASEGT. Here the CDR3 reads CASSVSGQTYGYTF. The CDR3 nucleotides are TGTGCCAGCAGTGTTTCTGGACAGACCTATGGCTACACCTTC.

V and J are TRBV5-1 and TRBJ1-1; TRBD1 matches at 9 bases. The CDR3 is 14 amino acids. Germline values: CDR1 SGHRS, CDR2 YFSETQ. J gave up 5 bases and V 0 bases, and 2 bases lay outside the gene matches. CDR3 amino acids: CASSLGDRATEAFF. CDR3 in DNA: TGCGCCAGCAGCTTGGGGGACAGGGCTACTGAAGCTTTCTTT.

The CDR3 is CASSLQGGYGYTF. Written as DNA, the CDR3 is TGTGCCAGCAGCCTTCAGGGAGGCTATGGCTACACCTTC. The genes are TRBV5-8 and TRBJ1-2; D is possibly TRBD1 (5 bases). Germline V gene data show CDR1 as SGHTS and CDR2 as YDEGEE. Trimming shortened V by 4 bases and J by 4 bases, and 11 bases separated the two germline ends. This CDR3 comprises 13 residues.

This clone is a singleton in its sample. The chain uses TRBV11-3 and TRBJ2-2; D perhaps matches TRBD1 (6 bases). Germline V gives CDR1 SGHNT, CDR2 YENEEA. V lost 1 base, J lost 1 base, and 10 bases lay in between. The CDR3 covers 16 residues. CDR3 in DNA: TGTGCCAGCAGCTTAGGGGGACACCAGAACACCGGGGAGCTGTTTTTT. It is translated as CASSLGGHQNTGELFF. Full variable domain (outside the CDR3, taken from reference TRBV11-3 and TRBJ2-2): EAGVVQSPRYKIIEKKQPVAFWCNPISGHNTLYWYLQNLGQGPELLIRYENEEAVDDSQLPKDRFSAERLKGVDSTLKIQPAELGDSAVYLCASSLGGHQNTGELFFGEGSRLTVL.

This clone was observed a few times. The chain has TRBV7-3 and TRBJ2-1; TRBD1 aligns across 8 bases. Germline values: CDR1 SGHTA, CDR2 FQGTGA. V was pared by 5 bases and J by 7 bases, with 7 bases of the junction left unmatched. The CDR3 covers 14 residues. The CDR3 DNA follows: TGTGCCAGCAGCCCCGGACAGGGAGGAAATGAGCAGTTCTTC. Translating it yields CASSPGQGGNEQFF.

This chain joins TRBV5-1 and TRBJ2-7; 7 bases align to TRBD1. This CDR3 has 14 residues. Looked up from germline, CDR1 is SGHRS and CDR2 is YFSETQ. Trimming at V came to 4 bases and at J to 6 bases, leaving 10 bases not matched to a gene. This CDR3 is CASSATGQAGEQYF. The DNA of the CDR3 is TGCGCCAGCAGCGCCACAGGACAGGCCGGCGAGCAGTACTTC.

This clone was detected once. The chain combines TRBV6-4 with TRBJ1-1, with D unclear. Germline V CDR1 and CDR2: MRHNA, SNTAGT. Between the trimmed V and J ends, which lost 6 bases and 2 bases, there was a span of 10 bases. This CDR3 spans 13 amino acids. Written as DNA, the CDR3 is TGTGCCAGCAGGGTGGGCGGTAACACTGAAGCTTTCTTT. This gives the protein CASRVGGNTEAFF.

The chain couples TRBV4-1 to TRBJ1-6; the D gene is possibly TRBD1 (5 bases). Germline V gene lookup returns CDR1 MGHRA and CDR2 YSYEKL. CDR3 length equals 16 residues. Trimming left V 1 base short and J 7 bases short, with 14 bases between. This chain's CDR3 is CASSQGPGTGNSPLHF. In DNA, the CDR3 is TGCGCCAGCAGCCAAGGACCCGGGACTGGCAATTCACCCCTCCACTTT.

This clone has a count of ten or more. The CDR3 sequence is CASSESRPFSGNTIYF. The CDR3 DNA reads as TGTGCCAGCAGTGAGTCCCGGCCGTTCTCTGGAAACACCATATATTTT. The V gene is TRBV6-1, the J gene TRBJ1-3; D gene unclear. CDR1 MNHNS and CDR2 SASEGT come from the germline V gene. The CDR3 spans 16 residues. With 3 bases removed from V and 0 bases from J, the gap between germline ends came to 12 bases.

This clone was recorded a few times. The chain recombines TRBV28 with TRBJ1-5, with 7 nucleotides matching TRBD1. CDR1 is MDHEN and CDR2 is SYDVKM in the germline V gene. Losses at the gene ends were 7 bases for V and 0 bases for J; bases not matched to a gene: 9. The CDR3 runs to 16 residues. CDR3 amino acids: CASTPGTAYSNQPQHF. DNA of the CDR3: TGTGCCAGCACTCCTGGGACAGCTTATAGCAATCAGCCCCAGCATTTT.

The chain links TRBV28 to TRBJ2-7, with D tentatively TRBD2 (5 bases). The CDR3 is 13 residues long. The V end was cut by 3 bases, the J end by 7 bases, with 13 bases between. Germline V gives CDR1 MDHEN, CDR2 SYDVKM. CDR3 loop: CASSFASGNEQYF. CDR3 nucleotides: TGTGCCAGCAGTTTTGCTTCGGGGAATGAGCAGTACTTC.

This clone was seen ten or more times. This chain joins TRBV2 and TRBJ1-1; no clear D. This CDR3 has 12 residues. V lost 4 bases and J 2 bases, leaving 5 bases between the germline ends. CDR1 is SNHLY, CDR2 FYNNEI, per germline. DNA for the CDR3: TGTGCCAGCAGTGTGACTAACACTGAAGCTTTCTTT. Translating it yields CASSVTNTEAFF.

This clone was recorded only once. The CDR3 sequence is CASSLATNEQYF. CDR3 coding DNA: TGTGCCAGCAGCTTGGCGACCAACGAGCAGTACTTC. The J gene is TRBJ2-7, the V gene TRBV5-6; D is undetermined. The germline gives CDR1 SGHDT, CDR2 YYEEEE. The CDR3 covers 12 residues. V was clipped by 0 bases and J by 5 bases, with 6 bases between them.

The V gene is TRBV19, the J gene TRBJ2-5, with D unclear. This CDR3 has 12 residues. The germline CDR1 and CDR2 sequences are LNHDA and SQIVND (reference sequence). V gave up 4 bases and J gave up 2 bases, with 5 bases separating them. The CDR3 region has the DNA TGTGCCAGTAGTACCCAGCAAGAGACCCAGTACTTC. This encodes CASSTQQETQYF.

The chain joins TRBV2 to TRBJ1-1; unclear D gene. Trimming took 3 bases from V and 0 from J, leaving 2 bases between them. The CDR3 contains 12 residues. Germline CDR1 and CDR2: SNHLY and FYNNEI. The CDR3 region is CASSEVNTEAFF. Written as DNA, the CDR3 is TGTGCCAGCAGTGAGGTGAACACTGAAGCTTTCTTT.

Concerning this clone: A far larger clone is off by one base, so a read error is likely. The chain uses TRBV4-2 and TRBJ2-6; 7 nucleotides line up with TRBD2. The CDR3 spans 17 residues. After removal of 1 base from V and 2 bases from J, the junction contained 5 bases not matched to a gene. The V gene's germline CDR1 is LGHNA and CDR2 YNFKEQ. The CDR3 DNA follows: TGTGCCAGCAGCCAAGGGGGCGGGAGCACTGGGGCCAACGTCCTGACTTTC. Translation: CASSQGGGSTGANVLTF.

This CDR3 is CASSIQQGIAYEQYF. The CDR3 bases are TGTGCCAGCAGCATCCAGCAGGGGATCGCGTACGAGCAGTACTTC. The chain recombines TRBV9 with TRBJ2-7; maybe TRBD1 (6 bases). The CDR3 runs to 15 residues. Germline V gene sequence: CDR1 SGDLS, CDR2 YYNGEE. V was trimmed by 4 bases and J by 4 bases, leaving 18 bases between them. Combining the CDR3 with reference TRBV9 and TRBJ2-7 gives the whole variable domain DSGVTQTPKHLITATGQRVTLRCSPRSGDLSVYWYQQSLDQGLQFLIQYYNGEERAKGNILERFSAQQFPDLHSELNLSSLELGDSALYFCASSIQQGIAYEQYFGPGTRLTVT.

The chain uses TRBV4-1 and TRBJ2-1, with 10 positions matching TRBD1. The CDR3 covers 14 residues. With 1 base clipped from V and 10 bases from J, the junction kept 4 bases outside the gene matches. The V gene's germline CDR1 is MGHRA and CDR2 YSYEKL. The CDR3 region has the DNA TGCGCCAGCAGCCAAGTAGGGACAGGGGAAGAGCAGTTCTTC. Translation: CASSQVGTGEEQFF.

The chain links TRBV5-1 to TRBJ2-1; D is undetermined. The CDR3 length is 12 residues. V gave up 2 bases and J gave up 5 bases, with 5 bases separating them. CDR1 and CDR2 from the germline V gene are SGHRS and YFSETQ. CDR3 bases: TGCGCCAGCAGCTTTAACAACAATGAGCAGTTCTTC. This gives the protein CASSFNNNEQFF.

In nucleotides, the CDR3 is TGCGCCAGCAGCCAATCACCGGGACCGCTTCTGAACACTGAAGCTTTCTTT. This encodes CASSQSPGPLLNTEAFF. V gene TRBV4-1 combines with J gene TRBJ1-1, with TRBD1 as a possible D gene (5 bases). This CDR3 contains 17 residues. V was trimmed by 2 bases and J by 0 bases, leaving 16 bases between them. The germline V gene encodes CDR1 MGHRA and CDR2 YSYEKL.

The chain is built from TRBV7-4 and TRBJ2-2; 9 nucleotides line up with TRBD2. The CDR3 runs to 16 residues. V was pared by 6 bases and J by 2 bases, with 7 bases of the junction left unmatched. Germline V gene sequence: CDR1 SGHVT, CDR2 SQSDAQ. The CDR3 DNA reads as TGTGCCAGCAGGCCGGGGCTAGCGGGAAACACCGGGGAGCTGTTTTTT. This gives the protein CASRPGLAGNTGELFF.

There are a few counts of this clone. The chain recombines TRBV5-5 with TRBJ1-1; the D is unclear. This CDR3 is 12 amino acids long. Germline CDR1 SGHKS, CDR2 YYEKEE (reference sequence). V was clipped by 2 bases and J by 6 bases, with 8 bases between them. The CDR3, as DNA: TGTGCCAGCAGCTTAACTGGGGCTGAAGCTTTCTTT. Translation: CASSLTGAEAFF.

This clone was detected ten times or more. The chain is built from TRBV7-6 and TRBJ1-1, with 7 positions matching TRBD1. Trimming cost V 3 bases and J 3 bases; bases outside gene matches: 4. The CDR3 has 14 amino acids. Germline-derived CDR1 and CDR2 are SGHVS and FNYEAQ. This CDR3 is CASSLSRGDTEAFF. The CDR3 DNA reads as TGTGCCAGCAGCTTGTCCAGGGGGGACACTGAAGCTTTCTTT.